This T cell receptor beta chain is drawn from a study of identical twins' blood T cells. General observations from the study: Top TCRbeta clonotypes were shared more with twin than unrelated donors.

As for this clonotype: Its antigen is unidentified.

One entry per CDR3 protein, called by TCRdb with MiXCR from the 5' RACE reads. The sample has about 370,000 distinct CDR3 sequences; more than 25% are singletons. The germline V and J ends were trimmed by 1 base and 5 bases, with 16 bases remaining between them. CDR1 and CDR2 (germline): SGDLS, YYNGEE. The CDR3 consists of 15 residues. The chain joins TRBV9 to TRBJ2-7; D is unclear. This TCR came from a woman between 18 and 50 years old in good health. Sequenced sample: PBMCs. In DNA, the CDR3 is TGTGCCAGCAGCGTACTTGCTACCAGGATCCACGAGCAGTACTTC. It translates to CASSVLATRIHEQYF.